This TCR beta chain was observed in a study of blood T cell repertoires in COVID-19. Study at large: Samples of COVID-19 (acute and convalescent) were obtained from the United States, Italy and Spain.

As for this clone: Compared with germline, one end of the junction differs, possibly owing to a read error.

The CDR3 runs to 15 residues. Germline-derived CDR1 and CDR2 are MNHEY and SVGAGI. The data were produced by immunoSEQ multiplex PCR, yet TCRdb's version contains in-frame clones alone and is incomplete. Of roughly 480,000 clones in the sample, roughly 89% were seen once. The chain links TRBV6-5 to TRBJ1-2, with 9 bases identical to TRBD1. Material for sequencing was peripheral blood. This sequence was found in a man aged 18-30 years with COVID-19, enrolled during active disease. The CDR3 region is CASSNSGTGTYGYTF. CDR3 DNA: TGTGCCAGCAGTAACTCCGGGACAGGGACCTATGGCTACACCTTC.